This T cell receptor beta chain was sequenced for a study of T cells in Graves' hyperthyroidism and ophthalmopathy. Overall study context: Prior to any treatment, at the point of initial diagnosis, peripheral blood was collected. Study conclusions and caveats: Most thyroid clonotypes that were expanded above 0.001 also turned up in blood.

This clonotype was recorded many times. Antigen unknown. Amplification of TCR beta CDR3 regions was performed using RNA transcripts as template. When the TCR CDR3 underwent first-round RT-PCR, the HTBI primer set was used. TCRdb passed the multiplex PCR reads through MiXCR, listing each CDR3 protein once. The table has under 350,000 distinct CDR3 sequences, more than 15% seen once. The V and J ends lost 2 bases and 0 bases respectively, with 11 bases between them. Germline CDR1 SGHKS, CDR2 YYEKEE (reference sequence). This CDR3 has 15 amino acids. Sequencing input: blood. This rearrangement joins TRBV5-5 to TRBJ1-1, with D perhaps TRBD1 (5 bases). The source of this sequence is a woman aged 60 to 75 with Graves' ophthalmopathy. The CDR3 loop reads CASSFTGTVNTEAFF. CDR3 sequence (DNA): TGTGCCAGCAGCTTTACCGGGACGGTGAACACTGAAGCTTTCTTT.